These 25 T cell receptor beta chains originate from one sample sequenced in a study of identical twins. TCRdb processed the 5' RACE reads anew with MiXCR; each CDR3 protein has one entry. The sample lists under 350,000 distinct CDR3 sequences, roughly 9.7% occurring once. The same specimen was also included in a second study, on yellow fever vaccine responses in identical twins.

Sequencing was done on a sample of CD8+ T cells sorted from blood. All receptors derive from a woman younger than 30 in good health.

This clonotype was recorded at least ten times. This sequence joins TRBV7-8 and TRBJ2-1; D not certain. Germline lookup yields CDR1 SGHVS and CDR2 FQNEAQ. This CDR3 contains 15 residues. Trimming left V 5 bases short and J 5 bases short, with 16 bases between. The CDR3, as DNA: TGTGCCAGCAGCCCGAAGAAGGCGCCGAACAATGAGCAGTTCTTC. Translating gives CASSPKKAPNNEQFF.

This clonotype was counted ten times or more. The genes are TRBV29-1 and TRBJ2-3; 11 bases align to TRBD2. Germline V gives CDR1 SQVTM, CDR2 ANQGSEA. The CDR3 spans 18 residues. V shed 0 bases and J 0 bases; nucleotides not matched to a gene: 8. CDR3 DNA sequence: TGCAGCGTTGAAGATCGACTAGCGGGGTCTGCTAGCACAGATACGCAGTATTTT. Translated: CSVEDRLAGSASTDTQYF.

This sequence joins TRBV12-3 or TRBV12-4 and TRBJ2-5, with 9 positions matching TRBD2. This CDR3 region has 18 residues. Losses at the gene ends were 6 bases for V and 4 bases for J; bases not matched to a gene: 18. In nucleotides, the CDR3 is TGTGCCAGCAGCGGACCGGAGGGGAGCGGGGGGCGGGGAGAGACCCAGTACTTC. Its protein is CASSGPEGSGGRGETQYF.

Only a few counts were recorded for this clonotype. V usage is TRBV7-8 and J usage is TRBJ2-5, with unresolved D. The V gene lost 1 base and the J gene lost 2 bases, with 20 bases spanning the gap. Germline CDR1 SGHVS, CDR2 FQNEAQ. This CDR3 spans 18 amino acids. The CDR3 DNA sequence: TGTGCCAGCAGCTTAGGTCGCCTAGTGACGTGGGAACAAGAGACCCAGTACTTC. Encoded protein: CASSLGRLVTWEQETQYF.

The V and J genes are TRBV28 and TRBJ2-2; possible D gene TRBD1, 6 bases. Germline values: CDR1 MDHEN, CDR2 SYDVKM. CDR3 length: 17 amino acids. With 7 bases removed from V and 7 bases from J, the gap between germline ends came to 25 bases. CDR3 DNA sequence: TGTGCCAGCACTAATTTAGGTTTGAGGACAGAGGGCGGGGAGCTGTTTTTT. It yields the protein CASTNLGLRTEGGELFF.

This clonotype was recorded at least ten times. Germline is not matched at one junction end, which may reflect a read error. This chain joins TRBV12-3 or TRBV12-4 and TRBJ2-1, with 8 bases lining up with TRBD2. The CDR3 covers 15 residues. The CDR3 reads CASRLAGNSYNEQFF. CDR3 sequence (DNA): TGTGCCAGCAGATTAGCGGGGAACTCCTACAATGAGCAGTTCTTC.

This clonotype has only a few counts. The chain uses TRBV12-3 or TRBV12-4 and TRBJ2-3; possibly TRBD1 for D (5 bases). The CDR3 extends over 17 amino acids. V lost 3 bases and J 3 bases, leaving 19 bases between the germline ends. CDR3 nucleotide sequence: TGTGCCAGCAGTTTCCCCTTAGGTACAGGAAATACAGATACGCAGTATTTT. Translated: CASSFPLGTGNTDTQYF.

The chain uses TRBV19 and TRBJ2-1, with TRBD1 matching 8 bases. Germline V CDR1 and CDR2: LNHDA, SQIVND (reference sequence). CDR3 length: 14 residues. J gave up 9 bases and V 8 bases, and 12 bases lay outside the gene matches. The CDR3 is CASHGTGLGGEQFF. CDR3 sequence (DNA): TGTGCCAGTCATGGGACAGGACTCGGGGGTGAGCAGTTCTTC.

This clonotype was counted many times. This rearrangement joins TRBV12-3 or TRBV12-4 to TRBJ2-1, with 8 positions matching TRBD2. The CDR3 loop spans 17 amino acids. The V segment lost 6 bases and the J segment 6 bases; nucleotides outside the gene matches: 16. Written as DNA, the CDR3 is TGTGCCAGCAGCCCCTATCCGGCGGGAGGATTGGGCAATGAGCAGTTCTTC. Its protein product is CASSPYPAGGLGNEQFF.

This clonotype was seen only once. The V call is TRBV9, the J call TRBJ2-7; 10 bases are shared with TRBD1. The junction had 6 bases not matched to a gene; V was cut back by 2 bases and J by 7 bases. This CDR3 is built from 14 residues. The germline CDR1 and CDR2 sequences are SGDLS and YYNGEE. CDR3 protein: CASSVGTGEREQYF. For the CDR3, the DNA is TGTGCCAGCAGCGTGGGGACAGGGGAGAGAGAGCAGTACTTC.

This clonotype appeared a few times. The rearrangement joins TRBV4-3 to TRBJ2-3; TRBD1 aligns across 7 bases. After removal of 2 bases from V and 0 bases from J, the junction contained 5 bases not matched to a gene. Germline V lookup: CDR1 LGHNA, CDR2 YSLEER. This CDR3 has 16 residues. CDR3 region: CASSQRGGVSTDTQYF. In DNA, the CDR3 is TGCGCCAGCAGCCAAAGAGGGGGCGTAAGCACAGATACGCAGTATTTT.

This clonotype was picked up a small number of times. The chain joins TRBV30 to TRBJ2-7; no clear D. The CDR3 totals 12 residues. Trimming cost V 0 bases and J 0 bases, with 3 bases left between them. Germline V gene data show CDR1 as GTSNPN and CDR2 as SVGIG (reference sequence). The DNA for the CDR3 is TGTGCCTGGAGTGTAGCCTCCTACGAGCAGTACTTC. It codes for CAWSVASYEQYF.

This clonotype was picked up a small number of times. V and J are TRBV13 and TRBJ2-5; D tentatively reads TRBD1 or TRBD2 (5 bases each). Germline V lookup: CDR1 PRHDT, CDR2 FYEKMQ (reference sequence). This CDR3 region has 13 residues. Trimming shortened V by 4 bases and J by 1 base, and 7 bases separated the two germline ends. The CDR3 DNA sequence: TGTGCCAGCAGCTGGGGGATCCAAGAGACCCAGTACTTC. This sequence encodes CASSWGIQETQYF.

This clonotype was recorded many times. The chain joins TRBV29-1 to TRBJ2-1; D is uncertain. V lost 2 bases, J lost 8 bases, and 13 bases lay in between. Germline V gene sequence: CDR1 SQVTM, CDR2 ANQGSEA. This CDR3 is 13 amino acids long. CDR3 DNA sequence: TGCAGCGTTGAAACTCTAGGGTCGGATGAGCAGTTCTTC. Its translation is CSVETLGSDEQFF.

This clonotype was counted a few times. V and J are TRBV6-1 and TRBJ2-1; 14 nucleotides align to TRBD2. Germline V CDR1 and CDR2: MNHNS, SASEGT. V shed 5 bases, J shed 9 bases, and the junction held 3 bases outside the gene matches. CDR3 length: 14 residues. The DNA of the CDR3 is TGTGCCAGCAGTCGACTAGCGGGAGGGATTGAGCAGTTCTTC. This sequence encodes CASSRLAGGIEQFF.

This clonotype showed up many times. The chain links TRBV6-5 to TRBJ2-3, with 7 bases identical to TRBD2. After removal of 7 bases from V and 0 bases from J, the junction contained 7 bases not matched to a gene. The CDR3 extends over 15 amino acids. Germline assignment: CDR1 MNHEY and CDR2 SVGAGI. The CDR3 is CASKKSGDSTDTQYF. CDR3 sequence (DNA): TGTGCCAGCAAAAAAAGCGGGGACAGCACAGATACGCAGTATTTT.

The chain links TRBV4-1 to TRBJ2-3; 11 bases map to TRBD2. Germline trimming cut 1 base from V and 6 bases from J; bases unmatched to any gene: 15. CDR1 is MGHRA, CDR2 YSYEKL, per germline. This CDR3 comprises 19 residues. DNA for the CDR3: TGCGCCAGCAGCCAAGTTCGACTAGCGGGATTGTCGGATTGGGATACGCAGTATTTT. Translation gives CASSQVRLAGLSDWDTQYF.

The chain has TRBV30 and TRBJ2-5, with a possible D match to TRBD2 (7 bases). This CDR3 region has 16 residues. Germline values: CDR1 GTSNPN, CDR2 SVGIG (reference sequence). Trimming took 1 base from V and 1 from J, leaving 16 bases between them. CDR3 sequence reads: CAWSGWWGGPQETQYF. The CDR3 nucleotides read TGTGCCTGGAGTGGATGGTGGGGGGGCCCCCAAGAGACCCAGTACTTC. The full variable domain, completed using reference TRBV30 and TRBJ2-5, is SQTIHQWPATLVQPVGSPLSLECTVEGTSNPNLYWYRQAAGRGLQLLFYSVGIGQISSEVPQNLSASRPQDRQFILSSKKLLLSDSGFYLCAWSGWWGGPQETQYFGPGTRLLVL.

The sample holds a few counts of this clonotype. This chain uses TRBV12-3 or TRBV12-4 with TRBJ2-7; 9 nucleotides line up with TRBD1. The junction had 11 bases not matched to a gene; V was cut back by 5 bases and J by 3 bases. The CDR3 is made up of 16 amino acids. The CDR3 nucleotides read TGTGCCAGCAGTGTCGGACAGGGGTTGAGGGGCTACGAGCAGTACTTC. This gives the protein CASSVGQGLRGYEQYF.

The rearrangement joins TRBV11-2 to TRBJ2-3; 7 nucleotides match TRBD2. V was pared by 0 bases and J by 0 bases, with 6 bases of the junction left unmatched. Germline CDR1 is SGHAT and CDR2 is FQNNGV. The CDR3 runs 17 residues. CDR3 in amino acids: CASSLDPSGYSTDTQYF. The CDR3 nucleotides are TGTGCCAGCAGCTTAGATCCTAGCGGTTATAGCACAGATACGCAGTATTTT.

The gene calls are TRBV15 and TRBJ2-7, with 7 bases fitting TRBD2. The germline V gene has CDR1 LNHNV and CDR2 YYDKDF (reference sequence). The CDR3 spans 14 residues. Losses at the gene ends were 5 bases for V and 3 bases for J; bases not matched to a gene: 7. CDR3 in DNA: TGTGCCACCAGCCCAGGGAGGGCGGACTACGAGCAGTACTTC. Residues: CATSPGRADYEQYF.

The chain has TRBV7-2 and TRBJ2-7, with 14 nucleotides matching TRBD2. The ends lost 5 bases at V and 3 bases at J; junction bases unmatched: 9. Per germline, CDR1 SGHTA and CDR2 FQGNSA. CDR3 size: 17 residues. The CDR3: CASSPEPGLAGGYEQYF. CDR3 nucleotide sequence: TGTGCCAGCAGCCCCGAACCCGGACTAGCGGGGGGCTACGAGCAGTACTTC.

Ten or more counts support this clonotype. The chain employs TRBV27 and TRBJ2-7, with D perhaps being TRBD1 or TRBD2 (5 bases each). This CDR3 has 13 amino acids. V was shortened by 5 bases and J by 2 bases, with 10 bases between the two germline ends. Germline lookup yields CDR1 MNHEY and CDR2 SMNVEV (reference sequence). CDR3 coding DNA: TGTGCCAGCAGTGGGGGTGGCACCTACGAGCAGTACTTC. Translating it yields CASSGGGTYEQYF.

V gene TRBV5-6 combines with J gene TRBJ2-2; D gene uncertain. V lost 4 bases and J 2 bases, leaving 6 bases between the germline ends. Looked up from germline, CDR1 is SGHDT and CDR2 is YYEEEE. CDR3 length equals 13 residues. CDR3 sequence: CASSATNTGELFF. The CDR3 region has the DNA TGTGCCAGCAGCGCGACCAACACCGGGGAGCTGTTTTTT.

This clonotype was counted ten times or more. The chain carries TRBV29-1 and TRBJ1-1; TRBD1 aligns across 7 bases. Germline values: CDR1 SQVTM, CDR2 ANQGSEA. The V segment lost 7 bases and the J segment 6 bases; nucleotides outside the gene matches: 2. CDR3 length: 10 amino acids. CDR3 DNA sequence: TGCAGCGCGACAGGGCCTGAAGCTTTCTTT. This gives the protein CSATGPEAFF.